Listed here is a single TCR beta chain. What it binds is not known. This entry is derived from a study of cytomegalovirus exposure and HLA in healthy donors. At the level of the study: Samples from HLA-typed donors yielded around 85 million unique TCRs in an early data release.

Points from the study as a whole: TCR beta sequences reportedly predicted the HLA-A and HLA-B alleles of most subjects accurately.

Primers included in the PCR were 60 Vbeta and 13 Jbeta primers. Authors' processing steps: A follow-up analysis tallied about 80 million unique TCR beta chains, some 11 million shared. Libraries were prepared by immunoSEQ multiplex PCR; TCRdb keeps only in-frame clonotypes and omits some of them. That table gives V, J and clone size, and the DNA gave D and trimming. The table shows about 150,000 clones, with 60% to 80% occurring only once. The CDR3 has 15 amino acids. Germline lookup yields CDR1 SGHVS and CDR2 FQNEAQ. The ends lost 1 base at V and 4 bases at J; junction bases unmatched: 5. The sample taken for sequencing was PBMCs. This rearrangement joins TRBV7-8 to TRBJ2-5; 8 nucleotides match TRBD2. This receptor was taken from a man aged 18 to 30 in good health and CMV-seropositive. The CDR3 sequence: CASSLDGRAAETQYF. The CDR3 nucleotides are TGTGCCAGCAGCTTAGACGGGAGGGCCGCAGAGACCCAGTACTTC.